This T cell receptor (beta chain) was captured in a study of technical replicates of blood from a few donors listed by TCRdb under 2017. The germline V gene (reference sequence) yields LNHDA for CDR1 and SQIVND for CDR2. Trimming costs V 1 base and J 6 bases, and their ends lie 6 bases apart. The CDR3 starts with the cysteine, ends with the phenylalanine, and has 13 residues. Only the CDR3 portion is preserved as DNA: 39 bases, with reading frame beginning at the first base. This clone has a single count. Its antigen is unknown. The sample holds no much larger clone one base away, and base qualities are not on file. To prepare the library, the immunoSEQ multiplex PCR assay was applied. The source is immuneACCESS, and TCRdb retained only in-frame sequences with V and J called. Part of the clones is not carried over; for the studies checked, unresolved V genes explain less than half of this, and the remainder is unexplained. For this sample the table gives some 79,000 clones, of which roughly 92% were detected only once. The top ten clones comprise about 0.24% of the sample.

Sequenced: T cells isolated from PBMCs. This receptor was identified in a human donor in good health. This chain is built from TRBV19 and TRBJ2-2; TRBD2 might be the D gene, on 5 matching bases. CDR3 sequence: CASSIGGSGELFF. The sequence in DNA is TGTGCCAGTAGTATAGGCGGGTCCGGGGAGCTGTTTTTT.